Following are 25 T cell receptor beta chains from one sample sequenced in a study of OX40 agonist ivuxolimab in advanced cancers. Libraries were prepared by immunoSEQ multiplex PCR; TCRdb keeps only in-frame clonotypes and omits some of them. Of some 100,000 clones in the sample, about nine tenths were seen once. The material was CD4+ or CD8+ T cells sorted from blood, obtained in a trial of the OX40 agonist ivuxolimab. These receptors came from an adult with an advanced solid tumor such as melanoma, head and neck, liver or kidney cancer.

This clone was seen once. The gene calls are TRBV27 and TRBJ2-5; no firm D call. Germline lookup yields CDR1 MNHEY and CDR2 SMNVEV (reference sequence). This CDR3 region has 17 residues. Trimming took off 4 bases at V and 2 bases at J, with 20 bases between the two ends. For the CDR3, the DNA is TGTGCCAGCAGTTCCCTCGGCAGGCGAGAACCACAAGAGACCCAGTACTTC. Its protein product is CASSSLGRREPQETQYF.

This clone was picked up one time. The chain recombines TRBV6-4 with TRBJ1-4; D call uncertain. The CDR3 contains 19 residues. Deletions cut 0 bases from V and 3 bases from J, with 20 bases between. From germline, CDR1 is MRHNA and CDR2 SNTAGT. The CDR3 loop reads CASSDSIKGVGLANEKLFF. DNA for the CDR3: TGTGCCAGCAGTGACTCGATAAAGGGTGTGGGTTTGGCTAATGAAAAACTGTTTTTT.

The V gene is TRBV10-3, the J gene TRBJ2-7; D gene ambiguous. V was trimmed by 7 bases and J by 3 bases, leaving 13 bases between them. The germline CDR1 and CDR2 sequences are ENHRY and SYGVKD. CDR3 length: 13 amino acids. DNA for the CDR3: TGTGCCATCAAAAGTCCAGCAAGCTACGAGCAGTACTTC. Its protein product is CAIKSPASYEQYF.

The rearrangement uses TRBV14 and TRBJ2-1; D is unresolved. The germline V gene encodes CDR1 SGHDN and CDR2 FVKESK. V was shortened by 6 bases and J by 5 bases, with 5 bases between the two germline ends. The length of the CDR3 is 11 residues. The CDR3 DNA reads TGTGCCAGCAGGGCCCACAATGAGCAGTTCTTC. Its protein product is CASRAHNEQFF.

This clone has only one observation. CDR3 sequence: CASSGTSGRGELFF. The CDR3 coding sequence is TGCGCCAGCAGTGGGACTAGCGGACGGGGGGAGCTGTTTTTT. This sequence joins TRBV5-1 and TRBJ2-2; 11 bases match TRBD2. Per germline, CDR1 SGHRS and CDR2 YFSETQ. The CDR3 contains 14 residues. V was clipped by 5 bases and J by 8 bases; unmatched bases: 5. Full variable domain (rest looked up from reference TRBV5-1 and TRBJ2-2): KAGVTQTPRYLIKTRGQQVTLSCSPISGHRSVSWYQQTPGQGLQFLFEYFSETQRNKGNFPGRFSGRQFSNSRSEMNVSTLELGDSALYLCASSGTSGRGELFFGEGSRLTVL.

V and J are TRBV2 and TRBJ2-2, with 9 positions matching TRBD2. Germline loops: CDR1 SNHLY, CDR2 FYNNEI. Unmatched junction bases numbered 9, after V lost 4 bases and J lost 0 bases. CDR3 length: 18 residues. The chain's CDR3 is CASSVSRLAGTNTGELFF. For the CDR3, the DNA is TGTGCCAGCAGTGTATCCCGGCTAGCGGGAACGAACACCGGGGAGCTGTTTTTT.

This clone was found once. The rearrangement joins TRBV14 to TRBJ2-7, with unresolved D. The germline V gene encodes CDR1 SGHDN and CDR2 FVKESK. V dropped 4 bases and J dropped 0 bases, with 10 bases sitting between them. The CDR3 is 14 amino acids. The CDR3 sequence: CASSPYSSSYEQYF. CDR3 bases: TGTGCCAGCAGCCCATATTCCTCCTCCTACGAGCAGTACTTC.

The chain recombines TRBV5-1 with TRBJ2-5, with 7 bases aligning to TRBD2. Trimming cost V 4 bases and J 1 base; bases outside gene matches: 7. Germline CDR1 SGHRS, CDR2 YFSETQ. This CDR3 has 15 amino acids. The CDR3 bases are TGCGCCAGCAGCGGGACCGGGGGGACCCAAGAGACCCAGTACTTC. Its protein is CASSGTGGTQETQYF.

The chain uses TRBV9 and TRBJ2-2; tentative D call: TRBD2 (5 bases). V lost 0 bases and J lost 7, with 7 bases in between. The CDR3 has 13 amino acids. The germline V gene encodes CDR1 SGDLS and CDR2 YYNGEE. CDR3 sequence reads: CASSVGGIGELFF. The CDR3 nucleotides are TGTGCCAGCAGCGTAGGAGGGATCGGGGAGCTGTTTTTT.

The chain combines TRBV7-2 with TRBJ2-3; TRBD1 is a possible D gene (6 bases). CDR3 length: 16 amino acids. Trimming cost V 5 bases and J 1 base, with 16 bases left between them. CDR1 is SGHTA, CDR2 FQGNSA, per germline. Written as DNA, the CDR3 is TGTGCCAGCAGCCCCTCAGGGGCTACCCGCACAGATACGCAGTATTTT. Protein sequence: CASSPSGATRTDTQYF. The full variable domain, in which reference TRBV7-2 and TRBJ2-3 provide the parts outside the CDR3, is GAGVSQSPSNKVTEKGKDVELRCDPISGHTALYWYRQSLGQGLEFLIYFQGNSAPDKSGLPSDRFSAERTGGSVSTLTIQRTQQEDSAVYLCASSPSGATRTDTQYFGPGTRLTVL.

This chain joins TRBV2 and TRBJ2-7, with a tentative D call TRBD1 (5 bases). The CDR3 is 15 residues long. CDR1 and CDR2 (germline): SNHLY, FYNNEI. The V gene lost 4 bases and the J gene lost 1 base, with 14 bases spanning the gap. For the CDR3, the DNA is TGTGCCAGCAGTGTGGGTCCCGACAGATCCTACGAGCAGTACTTC. The encoded protein is CASSVGPDRSYEQYF.

CDR3 DNA sequence: TGCGCCAGCAGCGGGACTAGCGGGAGTACCGGGGAGCTGTTTTTT. This sequence encodes CASSGTSGSTGELFF. The rearrangement uses TRBV5-1 and TRBJ2-2, with 14 nucleotides matching TRBD2. J gave up 5 bases and V 4 bases, and 1 base lay outside the gene matches. Germline CDR1 reads SGHRS; CDR2 reads YFSETQ. The CDR3 covers 15 residues.

This clone has a single count. J is TRBJ1-4 and V is TRBV4-3; 12 nucleotides line up with TRBD1. Germline trimming cut 4 bases from V and 7 bases from J; bases unmatched to any gene: 10. From germline, CDR1 is LGHNA and CDR2 YSLEER. The CDR3 length is 17 residues. CDR3 loop: CASSPLGAGQGAEKLFF. CDR3 sequence (DNA): TGCGCCAGCAGCCCCCTTGGGGCGGGACAGGGGGCTGAAAAACTGTTTTTT.

The rearrangement uses TRBV4-2 and TRBJ2-2; 10 positions match TRBD2. This CDR3 is built from 17 residues. J lost 1 base, V lost 4 bases, and 6 bases had no gene match. Germline V gene data show CDR1 as LGHNA and CDR2 as YNFKEQ. CDR3 amino acids: CASSPSRTSGNTGELFF. The CDR3 coding sequence is TGTGCCAGCAGCCCGAGCCGGACTAGCGGGAACACCGGGGAGCTGTTTTTT.

The chain recombines TRBV5-6 with TRBJ1-3, with D possibly being TRBD1 (6 bases). Trimming pared 3 bases from V and 0 bases from J, leaving 13 bases between. The CDR3 loop spans 16 amino acids. Germline values: CDR1 SGHDT, CDR2 YYEEEE. Here the CDR3 reads CASSYRDTGSGNTIYF. The CDR3 coding sequence is TGTGCCAGCAGCTACCGGGACACGGGCTCTGGAAACACCATATATTTT.

The genes are TRBV11-1 and TRBJ2-7; D might be TRBD2 (6 bases). Germline CDR1 and CDR2: SGHAT and FQDESV (reference sequence). This CDR3 region has 13 residues. V lost 2 bases and J lost 5, with 10 bases in between. This CDR3 is CASSLRWGDEQYF. Written as DNA, the CDR3 is TGTGCCAGCAGCTTAAGATGGGGGGACGAGCAGTACTTC.

This chain links TRBV4-2 with TRBJ1-1; TRBD1 agrees at 8 bases. The CDR3 covers 14 residues. Germline V gene sequence: CDR1 LGHNA, CDR2 YNFKEQ. V shed 3 bases, J shed 2 bases, and the junction held 2 bases outside the gene matches. CDR3: CASSQTGDNTEAFF. The CDR3 DNA reads as TGTGCCAGCAGCCAGACAGGGGATAACACTGAAGCTTTCTTT.

V and J are TRBV4-1 and TRBJ2-7; a possible D gene is TRBD1 (5 bases). Germline V gene sequence: CDR1 MGHRA, CDR2 YSYEKL. This CDR3 contains 14 residues. With 0 bases removed from V and 2 bases from J, the gap between germline ends came to 8 bases. CDR3 in DNA: TGCGCCAGCAGCCAAGATACAGGTACCTACGAGCAGTACTTC. Protein sequence: CASSQDTGTYEQYF.

The rearrangement uses TRBV7-2 and TRBJ2-5; TRBD2 aligns across 12 bases. Germline V gene data show CDR1 as SGHTA and CDR2 as FQGNSA. Trimming at V came to 5 bases and at J to 5 bases, leaving 3 bases not matched to a gene. The CDR3 spans 14 residues. The CDR3 region is CASSASGRVETQYF. The CDR3 DNA reads TGTGCCAGCAGCGCTAGCGGGAGGGTGGAGACCCAGTACTTC.

This clone occurred once. The chain combines TRBV4-1 with TRBJ2-7; 8 bases are a match to TRBD1. After removal of 4 bases from V and 1 base from J, the junction contained 6 bases not matched to a gene. The V gene's germline CDR1 is MGHRA and CDR2 YSYEKL. The CDR3 length is 15 residues. The CDR3 region has the DNA TGCGCCAGCAGCCTAGGACAGGGACAATCCTACGAGCAGTACTTC. Its translation is CASSLGQGQSYEQYF.

The chain links TRBV4-3 to TRBJ2-2; 14 nucleotides match TRBD2. The V gene end was trimmed by 0 bases and the J gene end by 5 bases; junction bases not matched to a gene: 14. Germline V gene data show CDR1 as LGHNA and CDR2 as YSLEER. This CDR3 has 21 residues. CDR3 sequence (DNA): TGCGCCAGCAGCCAAGATCGACGTAAGGGACTAGCGGGAGCGTGGACCGGGGAGCTGTTTTTT. Protein product: CASSQDRRKGLAGAWTGELFF.

The V call is TRBV7-9, the J call TRBJ2-7; TRBD1 aligns across 8 bases. V lost 8 bases and J lost 5; bases outside the gene matches: 8. The CDR3 is 13 residues long. Germline V CDR1 and CDR2: SEHNR, FQNEAQ (reference sequence). The CDR3 DNA reads as TGTGCCAGCCTCCCGGGACAGGCAAACGAGCAGTACTTC. Translation: CASLPGQANEQYF.

The chain employs TRBV18 and TRBJ1-1, with TRBD1 as a possible D gene (5 bases). Germline V gives CDR1 KGHSH, CDR2 LQKENI. The CDR3 has 16 amino acids. V gave up 3 bases and J gave up 0 bases, with 14 bases separating them. The CDR3 nucleotides read TGTGCCAGCTCACCGCTGCAGGGCTACATGAACACTGAAGCTTTCTTT. Amino acid sequence: CASSPLQGYMNTEAFF.

V is TRBV19 and J is TRBJ2-2; 7 positions match TRBD2. The CDR3 totals 16 residues. Per germline, CDR1 LNHDA and CDR2 SQIVND (reference sequence). V gave up 8 bases and J gave up 2 bases; unmatched junction bases: 11. The CDR3 protein is CASVRDYPTNTGELFF. CDR3 coding DNA: TGTGCCAGTGTCCGGGACTACCCAACCAACACCGGGGAGCTGTTTTTT.

The rearrangement joins TRBV5-1 to TRBJ2-3; D might be TRBD2 (6 bases). This CDR3 is built from 14 residues. V was trimmed by 0 bases and J by 6 bases, leaving 11 bases between them. From germline, CDR1 is SGHRS and CDR2 YFSETQ. The DNA of the CDR3 is TGCGCCAGCAGCTTGGCGGGAGTACTGGATACGCAGTATTTT. This sequence encodes CASSLAGVLDTQYF.